This T cell receptor beta chain was documented in a study of ipilimumab plus nivolumab after autologous stem cell transplantation. Overall study context: Median doses per patient: roughly five ipilimumab, fewer than ten nivolumab.

TCRdb's copy holds only in-frame clones and misses some; the assay was immunoSEQ multiplex PCR. The data hold about 40,000 clones, with around 93% observed a single time. Starting 14 to 28 days after autologous transplant, ipilimumab 1 mg/kg was given. Through week 26, nivolumab 3 mg/kg IV was given weeks 1, 4, 7, 10, then biweekly. The specimen was PBMCs, collected in a trial of ipilimumab plus nivolumab as post-transplant consolidation. The clonotype originates from a male donor with multiple myeloma.

The CDR3 bases are TGTGCCAGCAGCTCCGGACAGATTATCTCTGGGGCCAACGTCCTGACTTTC. Encoded protein: CASSSGQIISGANVLTF. V gene TRBV5-5 combines with J gene TRBJ2-6; weak D call: TRBD1 (6 bases). The length of the CDR3 is 17 residues. The germline V gene encodes CDR1 SGHKS and CDR2 YYEKEE (reference sequence). The germline V and J ends were trimmed by 3 bases and 0 bases, with 13 bases remaining between them.